Listed below are T cell receptor beta chains from one sample, sequenced in a study of a mutant IDH1 vaccine in newly diagnosed glioma. Profiled with immunoSEQ multiplex PCR; TCRdb holds only in-frame clones, not every one. The sample holds approximately 110,000 clones, approximately 87% seen once. For these receptors, no antigen is known. Source: PBMCs, taken from a glioma patient whose treatment included an IDH1 peptide vaccine. These receptors all come from a woman aged 45-65 years with glioma. CDR3s include the opening cysteine and the closing phenylalanine or tryptophan. The D gene is left open where the match is weak. Some rows have no size entry. The others give once, few or many, or a class for an expanded clone.

clone_size: -; d_call: -; j_call: TRBJ1-1; v_call: TRBV2; cdr3_nt: TGTGCCAGCAGTCCTGGGATGAACACTGAAGCTTTCTTT; cdr3_aa: CASSPGMNTEAFF
clone_size: -; d_call: TRBD1; j_call: TRBJ1-5; v_call: TRBV19; cdr3_nt: TGTGCCAGTAGGCCAGGGGGCGCGTCTCAGCCCCAGCATTTT; cdr3_aa: CASRPGGASQPQHF
clone_size: -; d_call: TRBD1; j_call: TRBJ2-3; v_call: TRBV19; cdr3_nt: TGTGCCAGTAGGGACCTGGGACAGTCAGGGGATACGCAGTATTTT; cdr3_aa: CASRDLGQSGDTQYF
clone_size: once; d_call: -; j_call: TRBJ2-6; v_call: TRBV5-4; cdr3_nt: TGTGCCAGCAGCTTTGGCCAGGAGTCTGGGGCCAACGTCCTGACTTTC; cdr3_aa: CASSFGQESGANVLTF
clone_size: -; d_call: -; j_call: TRBJ1-1; v_call: TRBV25-1; cdr3_nt: TGTGCCAGCAGGTGGAACACTGAAGCTTTCTTT; cdr3_aa: CASRWNTEAFF
clone_size: -; d_call: TRBD2; j_call: TRBJ2-1; v_call: TRBV2; cdr3_nt: TGTGCCAGCTTGAGTCGGACTAGCGGGAGCTCCTACAATGAGCAGTTCTTC; cdr3_aa: CASLSRTSGSSYNEQFF
clone_size: -; d_call: -; j_call: TRBJ2-3; v_call: TRBV7-9; cdr3_nt: TGTGCCAGCAGCGCCCAAGGCCTCACAGATACGCAGTATTTT; cdr3_aa: CASSAQGLTDTQYF
clone_size: -; d_call: TRBD2; j_call: TRBJ2-7; v_call: TRBV28; cdr3_nt: TGTGCCAGCAGTCCTTCCCGGGGAGCGGGGGGGTACGAGCAGTACTTC; cdr3_aa: CASSPSRGAGGYEQYF
clone_size: -; d_call: -; j_call: TRBJ2-7; v_call: TRBV18; cdr3_nt: TGTGCCAGCTCGGCCCGGGAGAGAGGGTACGAGCAGTACTTC; cdr3_aa: CASSARERGYEQYF
clone_size: -; d_call: -; j_call: TRBJ2-7; v_call: TRBV7-2; cdr3_nt: TGTGCCAGCAGCCCCTGGGGAGGGGGAAGCTCCTACGAGCAGTACTTC; cdr3_aa: CASSPWGGGSSYEQYF
clone_size: -; d_call: -; j_call: TRBJ2-5; v_call: TRBV5-1; cdr3_nt: TGCGCCAGCAGCTCACAAACCGGGACGGGGGAGACCCAGTACTTC; cdr3_aa: CASSSQTGTGETQYF
clone_size: -; d_call: -; j_call: TRBJ2-3; v_call: TRBV9; cdr3_nt: TGTGCCAGCAGCGGGGGGGAAGATACGCAGTATTTT; cdr3_aa: CASSGGEDTQYF
clone_size: -; d_call: -; j_call: TRBJ2-2; v_call: TRBV6-5; cdr3_nt: TGTGCCAGCTTTGGCGAGACCGGGGAGCTGTTTTTT; cdr3_aa: CASFGETGELFF
clone_size: -; d_call: TRBD2; j_call: TRBJ2-7; v_call: TRBV14; cdr3_nt: TGTGCCAGCAGCCGTGGGACTAGCGGGACCTACGAGCAGTACTTC; cdr3_aa: CASSRGTSGTYEQYF
clone_size: -; d_call: -; j_call: TRBJ2-5; v_call: TRBV12-1; cdr3_nt: TGTGCCAGCAGCCAGCCGACGGTTTGGAGAGAGACCCAGTACTTC; cdr3_aa: CASSQPTVWRETQYF
clone_size: once; d_call: -; j_call: TRBJ1-1; v_call: TRBV2; cdr3_nt: TGTGCCAGCAGAACACAGGGTCATACTGAAGCTTTCTTT; cdr3_aa: CASRTQGHTEAFF
clone_size: -; d_call: TRBD2; j_call: TRBJ2-7; v_call: TRBV11-2; cdr3_nt: TGTGCCAGCAGCTTTTTAACTAGCGGGAACTACGAGCAGTACTTC; cdr3_aa: CASSFLTSGNYEQYF
clone_size: -; d_call: TRBD1; j_call: TRBJ2-7; v_call: TRBV6-5; cdr3_nt: TGTGCCAGCAGTCCGACAGGGGGACCCTACGAGCAGTACTTC; cdr3_aa: CASSPTGGPYEQYF
clone_size: -; d_call: -; j_call: TRBJ2-7; v_call: TRBV6-6; cdr3_nt: TGTGCCAGCGGACAGTCCTTAGAGCCCAACTACGAGCAGTACTTC; cdr3_aa: CASGQSLEPNYEQYF
clone_size: -; d_call: TRBD1; j_call: TRBJ1-3; v_call: TRBV7-9; cdr3_nt: TGTGCCAGCAGAACCGGACAGGGACTCGGAAACACCATATATTTT; cdr3_aa: CASRTGQGLGNTIYF
clone_size: once; d_call: TRBD1; j_call: TRBJ1-1; v_call: TRBV27; cdr3_nt: TGTGCCAGTTCGGGACAGATGGATGCTGAAGCTTTCTTT; cdr3_aa: CASSGQMDAEAFF
clone_size: -; d_call: -; j_call: TRBJ1-3; v_call: TRBV6-5; cdr3_nt: TGTGCCAGCACCGGGCAACAGGGACTGGGAAACACCATATATTTT; cdr3_aa: CASTGQQGLGNTIYF
clone_size: -; d_call: -; j_call: TRBJ2-3; v_call: TRBV9; cdr3_nt: TGTGCCAGCAGCACAACATGGAGCACAGATACGCAGTATTTT; cdr3_aa: CASSTTWSTDTQYF
clone_size: -; d_call: TRBD1; j_call: TRBJ1-2; v_call: TRBV6-1; cdr3_nt: TGTGCCAGCAGCCGGACAGGGAGGTATGGCTACACCTTC; cdr3_aa: CASSRTGRYGYTF
clone_size: -; d_call: -; j_call: TRBJ1-1; v_call: TRBV28; cdr3_nt: TGTGCCAGCAGTTTTACATGGGCAGGAGATAACACTGAAGCTTTCTTT; cdr3_aa: CASSFTWAGDNTEAFF
clone_size: -; d_call: TRBD1; j_call: TRBJ1-1; v_call: TRBV18; cdr3_nt: TGTGCCAGCTCACCAACCAGGGGGGCCGGAGGGGACACTGAAGCTTTCTTT; cdr3_aa: CASSPTRGAGGDTEAFF
clone_size: -; d_call: TRBD2; j_call: TRBJ2-7; v_call: TRBV7-9; cdr3_nt: TGTGCCAGCAGCTTAGGGACTAGCGGGATTAATGTCGAGCAGTACTTC; cdr3_aa: CASSLGTSGINVEQYF
clone_size: -; d_call: -; j_call: TRBJ1-4; v_call: TRBV6-1; cdr3_nt: TGTGCCAGCATCTCCGGACAACGGGGGGAAAAACTGTTTTTT; cdr3_aa: CASISGQRGEKLFF
clone_size: -; d_call: -; j_call: TRBJ1-3; v_call: TRBV5-1; cdr3_nt: TGCGCCAGCAGCGAGTCCACATCGTTGCAATACTCTGGAAACACCATATATTTT; cdr3_aa: CASSESTSLQYSGNTIYF
clone_size: few; d_call: -; j_call: TRBJ1-1; v_call: TRBV28; cdr3_nt: TGTGCCAGCCTAACCTACAGGGACAACCCGAACACTGAAGCTTTCTTT; cdr3_aa: CASLTYRDNPNTEAFF
clone_size: -; d_call: TRBD1; j_call: TRBJ2-7; v_call: TRBV6-5; cdr3_nt: TGTGCCAGCAGTTACTACGGCAAACAGGGGGCCTACGAGCAGTACTTC; cdr3_aa: CASSYYGKQGAYEQYF